A selection of T cell receptor beta chains follows, all from one sample in a study of beta chain features in type 1 diabetes. Sequencing was performed with immunoSEQ multiplex PCR; in TCRdb, only in-frame clones are kept and a portion is missing. The sample lists 400,000 or so clones, roughly an eighth occurring once. Source material: naive CD4+ T cells from blood. These receptors originate from a woman under 30 with type 1 diabetes. Each CDR3 is given with its conserved first and last residue. A D gene is named only where the DNA matches it firmly. Clone size is stated in some rows and not others, as once, few, many or a class when expanded.

cdr3_nt	cdr3_aa	j_call	clone_size	v_call	d_call
TGTGCCAGCAGCCAGTCAACAAAGAACACTGAAGCTTTCTTT	CASSQSTKNTEAFF	TRBJ1-1	.	TRBV5-6	.
TGTGCCAGCAGCCTCGGACAGGCCAATCAGCCCCAGCATTTT	CASSLGQANQPQHF	TRBJ1-5	few	TRBV5-6	TRBD1
TGTGCCGAAAAGGGGGACAACTACGAGCAGTACTTC	CAEKGDNYEQYF	TRBJ2-7	.	TRBV19	.
TGTGCCAGCAGCATTGGGACTTCGGGGGAGCTGTTTTTT	CASSIGTSGELFF	TRBJ2-2	.	TRBV7-8	.
TGTGCCAGCACCGAGGACAGGGAAAGGTACGAGCAGTACTTC	CASTEDRERYEQYF	TRBJ2-7	few	TRBV2	TRBD1
TGTGCTAGCAGCTTAGCCAGGGGAGAGACCCAGTACTTC	CASSLARGETQYF	TRBJ2-5	.	TRBV7-7	.
TGCGCCAGCAGCCAAGGTCAGGGGAATCAGCCCCAGCATTTT	CASSQGQGNQPQHF	TRBJ1-5	few	TRBV4-3	.
TGCGCCAGCAGCTTGGAGGGCGGGGCCACCGGGGAGCTGTTTTTT	CASSLEGGATGELFF	TRBJ2-2	few	TRBV5-1	.
TGCAGCGTTGTCGGGTCGAGCACTGAAGCTTTCTTT	CSVVGSSTEAFF	TRBJ1-1	few	TRBV29-1	.
TGCGCCAGCCGGGGGGGCGGGAGTGATCAAGAGACCCAGTACTTC	CASRGGGSDQETQYF	TRBJ2-5	.	TRBV5-1	TRBD2
TGCGCCAGCAGCCACCGAGGACTAGCGGGAGAAAATGAGCAGTTCTTC	CASSHRGLAGENEQFF	TRBJ2-1	.	TRBV4-3	TRBD2
TGTGCCTGGAGTTCTGGGCTGGGGGGCAATGAGCAGTTCTTC	CAWSSGLGGNEQFF	TRBJ2-1	.	TRBV30	.
TGTGCCAGCAGTCCCCGGGACAGCCCCTACAATGAGCAGTTCTTC	CASSPRDSPYNEQFF	TRBJ2-1	.	TRBV28	TRBD1
TGTGCCAGCAGCCAAGATATATACAATGAGCAGTTCTTC	CASSQDIYNEQFF	TRBJ2-1	few	TRBV14	.
TGCGCCAGCAGCTTGGTAGCTAGCGGGAGTAATTGGAATGAGCAGTTCTTC	CASSLVASGSNWNEQFF	TRBJ2-1	few	TRBV5-1	TRBD2
TGTGCCAACGACGTAACAGGGACCAATCAGCCCCAGCATTTT	CANDVTGTNQPQHF	TRBJ1-5	.	TRBV21-1	.
TGTGCCAGCACCCAAGACAGGGGTCCCTACGAGCAGTACTTC	CASTQDRGPYEQYF	TRBJ2-7	.	TRBV7-2	TRBD1
TGTGCCAGCATGGGGACAGTTGAAGCTTTCTTT	CASMGTVEAFF	TRBJ1-1	few	TRBV28	TRBD1
TGTGCCAGCTCACGACAGGGAGACTATGGCTACACCTTC	CASSRQGDYGYTF	TRBJ1-2	few	TRBV18	TRBD1
TGTGCCAGCTCACCACTGACTAGCGGGATGAACAATGAGCAGTTCTTC	CASSPLTSGMNNEQFF	TRBJ2-1	few	TRBV18	TRBD2
TGTGCCAGCAGCTTATGGGGGGAGGATCAGCCCCAGCATTTT	CASSLWGEDQPQHF	TRBJ1-5	few	TRBV7-2	.
TGCGCCAGCAGCCAAGACCCAGGGGTTCGGACTGAAGCTTTCTTT	CASSQDPGVRTEAFF	TRBJ1-1	few	TRBV4-3	.
TGCGCCAGCAGCCAAGATTTGCGTACAGGTATCAATCAGCCCCAGCATTTT	CASSQDLRTGINQPQHF	TRBJ1-5	.	TRBV4-3	.
TGTGCCAGCAGTTCCCTAGCGGACCATTGGGAGACCCAGTACTTC	CASSSLADHWETQYF	TRBJ2-5	few	TRBV28	TRBD2
TGTGCCAGCAGCTTAGATCCTAGCGGGGCCTACGAGCAGTACTTC	CASSLDPSGAYEQYF	TRBJ2-7	few	TRBV13	TRBD2
TGTGCCAGCAGCCCCCGGGACACCCGCTATGGCTACACCTTC	CASSPRDTRYGYTF	TRBJ1-2	.	TRBV14	.
TGTGCCAGCCACGGACAGTCAAATTCACCCCTCCACTTT	CASHGQSNSPLHF	TRBJ1-6	.	TRBV30	.
TGTGCTAGTGGTTTGTTTGGTAGGGGTGGCGGCTACACCTTC	CASGLFGRGGGYTF	TRBJ1-2	few	TRBV12-5	.